This entry describes one T cell receptor (beta chain). The data derive from a study of graft-versus-host responses after intestinal transplantation. Investigators treated the graft tissue so that it released intraepithelial and lamina propria lymphocytes. Clones were sequenced by immunoSEQ multiplex PCR, and TCRdb holds only the in-frame ones, with some missing. The sample has around 7,400 clones, roughly 69% seen once; the top ten hold around 19%. Germline trimming cut 5 bases from V and 6 bases from J; bases unmatched to any gene: 12. This CDR3 comprises 15 residues. The germline CDR1 and CDR2 sequences are SGHVS and FQNEAQ.

The chain employs TRBV7-8 and TRBJ1-2, with 7 bases identical to TRBD1. This clonotype originated in a human patient who received an intestinal transplant, so some T cells may come from the graft donor. The sequenced sample was ileum tissue, obtained approximately 240 days after intestinal transplantation. The CDR3 region has the DNA TGTGCCAGCAGCCGGGGGACAGTTAAGGGCCATGGCTACACCTTC. This codes for CASSRGTVKGHGYTF.